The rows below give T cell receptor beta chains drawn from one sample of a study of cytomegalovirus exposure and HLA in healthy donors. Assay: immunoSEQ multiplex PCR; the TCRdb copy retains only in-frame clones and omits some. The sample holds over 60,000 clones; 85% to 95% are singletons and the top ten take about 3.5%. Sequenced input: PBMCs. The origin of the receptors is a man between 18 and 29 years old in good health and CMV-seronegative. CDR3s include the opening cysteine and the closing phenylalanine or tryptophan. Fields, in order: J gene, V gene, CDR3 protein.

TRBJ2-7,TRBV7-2,CASSPSGSHEQYF
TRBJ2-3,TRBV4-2,CASSLERAGLSSTDTQYF
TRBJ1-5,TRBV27,CASSFKNGQPQHF
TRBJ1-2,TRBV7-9,CASSLETASKGYTF
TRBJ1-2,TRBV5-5,CASSLGTGGGGYTF
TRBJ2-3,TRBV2,CASSGLAGGLNTQYF
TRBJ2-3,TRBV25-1,CASGTTGGRADTQYF
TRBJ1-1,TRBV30,CAWSTSEAFF
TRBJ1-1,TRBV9,CASSEDRATEAFF
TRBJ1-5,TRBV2,CASSEMGGRVNQPQHF
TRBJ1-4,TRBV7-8,CASSLTRRDEKLFF